What follows describes a single TCR beta chain. Its antigen is unidentified. The germline V gene has CDR1 LNHNV and CDR2 YYDKDF (reference sequence). V was pared by 2 bases and J by 8 bases, with 8 bases of the junction left unmatched. The CDR3 contains 15 residues. The sample belongs to a study of cytomegalovirus exposure and HLA in healthy donors. Profiling relied on immunoSEQ multiplex PCR, and the TCRdb table lists in-frame clones only, not all of them. The sample comprises some 150,000 clones, about 87% of which are singletons, and about 6.4% rests with the top ten. From the 120-subject validation cohort, which was separate from the roughly 700-subject first cohort, the donors were drawn. Study results and caveats: With high specificity and sensitivity, the classifier reportedly diagnosed cytomegalovirus status. The study designated roughly 150 TCR beta chains cytomegalovirus-associated. The tendency of first-cohort TCR clusters to co-occur in the 110 or so validation repertoires emerged from a later analysis.

Sequencing was done on a sample of PBMCs. V usage is TRBV15 and J usage is TRBJ1-4; 7 bases match TRBD1. This clonotype was sampled from a young woman in good health and CMV-seropositive. This CDR3 reads CATSRPDRAREKLFF. The CDR3 nucleotides read TGTGCCACCAGCAGACCCGACAGGGCCAGGGAAAAACTGTTTTTT.